Shown below are 21 T cell receptor beta chains from a single sample sequenced in a study of blood T cells in healthy people across ages. The second PCR ran roughly 6 to 11 cycles with a sample-barcoded 5' primer and J-beta primers. Via MiXCR, TCRdb re-called the 5' RACE reads, giving one row per CDR3 protein. The sample lists over 1,300,000 distinct CDR3 sequences, approximately 63% occurring once. Material for sequencing was blood. The source of these receptors is a man between 18 and 35 years old in good health.

This clonotype has just a few counts. This sequence joins TRBV28 and TRBJ2-3; D call uncertain. Germline CDR1 MDHEN, CDR2 SYDVKM. Trimming took off 5 bases at V and 4 bases at J, with 13 bases between the two ends. CDR3 length: 14 amino acids. In DNA, the CDR3 is TGTGCCAGCAGTCTACACTTTCTGCCAGATACGCAGTATTTT. Its translation: CASSLHFLPDTQYF.

The V gene is TRBV7-8, the J gene TRBJ1-1; D may be TRBD1 (6 bases). Germline loops: CDR1 SGHVS, CDR2 FQNEAQ. The CDR3 length is 15 residues. With 5 bases removed from V and 5 bases from J, the gap between germline ends came to 18 bases. CDR3 sequence reads: CASSQFGGGGTEAFF. The CDR3 DNA sequence: TGTGCCAGCAGCCAATTCGGGGGCGGAGGGACTGAAGCTTTCTTT.

J is TRBJ1-2 and V is TRBV20-1; possibly TRBD1 for D (5 bases). The CDR3 covers 14 residues. Trimming stripped 4 bases from V and 7 bases from J, with 19 bases between. From germline, CDR1 is DFQATT and CDR2 SNEGSKA (reference sequence). The CDR3 is CSATYLKGVSGYTF. The CDR3 DNA is TGCAGTGCTACCTATCTAAAAGGGGTCTCTGGCTACACCTTC.

The chain has TRBV15 and TRBJ1-2; D might be TRBD1 (6 bases). The V end was cut by 7 bases, the J end by 9 bases, with 18 bases between. Germline V CDR1 and CDR2: LNHNV, YYDKDF (reference sequence). This CDR3 is 13 amino acids long. The DNA for the CDR3 is TGTGCCACCACCGGTGGGGGCCCTGGGCGCTACACCTTC. It encodes CATTGGGPGRYTF.

This clonotype was picked up a small number of times. The chain couples TRBV5-1 to TRBJ1-6; no firm D call. CDR1 and CDR2 from the germline V gene are SGHRS and YFSETQ. V was trimmed by 1 base and J by 3 bases, leaving 8 bases between them. The CDR3 is 15 amino acids. This CDR3 is CASSLSRHYNSPLHF. DNA for the CDR3: TGCGCCAGCAGCTTGTCACGGCACTATAATTCACCCCTCCACTTT.

For this clonotype: Relative to the germline gene, one junction end is altered; a read error may explain this. This rearrangement joins TRBV3-1 to TRBJ2-6; 8 positions match TRBD1. CDR1 and CDR2 from the germline V gene are LGHDT and YNNKEL (reference sequence). The CDR3 loop spans 16 amino acids. Here the CDR3 DNA reads TGTGCCAGCAACCCAACAGGGGGAGCTGGGGCCAACGTCCTGACATTC. Protein sequence: CASNPTGGAGANVLTF.

The CDR3 is CASSPRLMAHYGYTF. The CDR3 bases are TGTGCCAGCAGCCCTCGCTTGATGGCCCACTATGGCTACACCTTC. The chain joins TRBV28 to TRBJ1-2; D remains unclear. The CDR3 loop spans 15 amino acids. The germline V gene encodes CDR1 MDHEN and CDR2 SYDVKM. Between the trimmed V and J ends, which lost 6 bases and 3 bases, there was a span of 17 bases.

The chain uses TRBV5-4 and TRBJ2-6; the D is unclear. Trimming pared 6 bases from V and 0 bases from J, leaving 7 bases between. The germline CDR1 and CDR2 sequences are SGHNT and YYREEE (reference sequence). The CDR3 is 14 amino acids. The CDR3 spells CASKYTSGANVLTF. Here the CDR3 DNA reads TGTGCCAGCAAATACACCTCTGGGGCCAACGTCCTGACTTTC.

The chain joins TRBV19 to TRBJ2-2; 7 bases are shared with TRBD1. Germline V gene sequence: CDR1 LNHDA, CDR2 SQIVND (reference sequence). The CDR3 sequence is 16 residues long. Losses at the gene ends were 7 bases for V and 10 bases for J; bases not matched to a gene: 18. The chain's CDR3 is CASTTGQPPYKQELFF. As DNA, the CDR3 is TGTGCCAGTACCACGGGACAGCCCCCCTACAAGCAGGAGCTGTTTTTT.

This clonotype appeared a few times. The rearrangement joins TRBV24-1 to TRBJ2-3; TRBD1 aligns across 7 bases. This CDR3 comprises 16 residues. V dropped 3 bases and J dropped 0; count of bases not matched to a gene: 5. From germline, CDR1 is KGHDR and CDR2 SFDVKD. CDR3 DNA sequence: TGTGCCACCAGTGATCGGACAGGCCCTAGCACAGATACGCAGTATTTT. Its translation is CATSDRTGPSTDTQYF.

V is TRBV10-3 and J is TRBJ2-1; the D gene is possibly TRBD2 (6 bases). V was cut by 6 bases and J by 5 bases, with 23 bases left in between. Germline CDR1 reads ENHRY; CDR2 reads SYGVKD. The CDR3 runs to 17 residues. CDR3 in amino acids: CAISGEGAGRLDNEQFF. The CDR3 DNA follows: TGTGCCATCAGCGGGGAAGGAGCGGGCCGCTTGGACAATGAGCAGTTCTTC.

The chain recombines TRBV29-1 with TRBJ1-2, with TRBD1 matching over 7 bases. This CDR3 is 13 amino acids long. V shed 6 bases and J 2 bases; nucleotides not matched to a gene: 6. Germline CDR1 is SQVTM and CDR2 is ANQGSEA. The CDR3: CSVSPRGNYGYTF. DNA for the CDR3: TGCAGCGTCTCTCCCAGGGGGAACTATGGCTACACCTTC. Filled out from reference TRBV29-1 and TRBJ1-2, the complete variable domain reads SAVISQKPSRDICQRGTSLTIQCQVDSQVTMMFWYRQQPGQSLTLIATANQGSEATYESGFVIDKFPISRPNLTFSTLTVSNMSPEDSSIYLCSVSPRGNYGYTFGSGTRLTVV.

This clonotype was seen a few times. CDR3 loop: CASTRSYNSPLHF. CDR3 nucleotide sequence: TGTGCCAGCACCCGCTCCTATAATTCACCCCTCCACTTT. The chain uses TRBV27 and TRBJ1-6; D is undetermined. Germline V lookup: CDR1 MNHEY, CDR2 SMNVEV (reference sequence). The CDR3 covers 13 residues. Trimming took off 7 bases at V and 0 bases at J, with 4 bases between the two ends.

The CDR3 DNA reads as TGTGCCAGCTCACCACAGGGAGGTACTACACCCCTCCACTTT. Its translation is CASSPQGGTTPLHF. The rearrangement joins TRBV18 to TRBJ1-6; D is ambiguous. The germline V and J ends were trimmed by 1 base and 11 bases, with 12 bases remaining between them. This CDR3 is built from 14 residues. CDR1 KGHSH and CDR2 LQKENI come from the germline V gene.

This clonotype has only a few counts. The chain links TRBV7-6 to TRBJ2-5; the D gene is possibly TRBD1 (5 bases). V was cut by 0 bases and J by 2 bases, with 10 bases left in between. CDR3 length: 15 residues. CDR1 is SGHVS and CDR2 is FNYEAQ in the germline V gene. As DNA, the CDR3 is TGTGCCAGCAGCTTAGCGCAGGGTATACAAGAGACCCAGTACTTC. Amino acid sequence: CASSLAQGIQETQYF.

This sequence joins TRBV5-1 and TRBJ1-4, with D perhaps TRBD1 (6 bases). Trimming stripped 4 bases from V and 4 bases from J, with 14 bases between. The CDR3 is 15 amino acids. Per germline, CDR1 SGHRS and CDR2 YFSETQ. In DNA form, the CDR3 reads TGCGCCAGCAGCGGAGGACAGTTTGGTAATGAAAAACTGTTTTTT. This encodes CASSGGQFGNEKLFF.

This chain connects TRBV7-6 to TRBJ1-3; D ambiguous. V gave up 4 bases and J gave up 0 bases, with 16 bases separating them. CDR1 and CDR2 from the germline V gene are SGHVS and FNYEAQ. The CDR3 has 17 residues. The CDR3 sequence is CASSSPEDGSSGNTIYF. For the CDR3, the DNA is TGTGCCAGCAGCTCCCCCGAAGATGGGAGCTCTGGAAACACCATATATTTT.

V is TRBV29-1 and J is TRBJ2-3; no firm D call. The CDR3 runs to 10 residues. The germline V gene has CDR1 SQVTM and CDR2 ANQGSEA. Trimming shortened V by 5 bases and J by 5 bases, and 5 bases separated the two germline ends. CDR3 residues: CSVLEDTQYF. The CDR3 nucleotides read TGCAGCGTTTTGGAAGATACGCAGTATTTT.

This chain uses TRBV20-1 with TRBJ2-1, with TRBD2 matching over 9 bases. V was clipped by 8 bases and J by 5 bases; unmatched bases: 7. Germline values: CDR1 DFQATT, CDR2 SNEGSKA (reference sequence). The CDR3 loop spans 13 amino acids. In nucleotides, the CDR3 is TGCAGTTATCTAGCGGGACAGCACAATGAGCAGTTCTTC. It specifies CSYLAGQHNEQFF.

This rearrangement joins TRBV19 to TRBJ2-4; 7 bases agree with TRBD1. The CDR3 covers 18 residues. From germline, CDR1 is LNHDA and CDR2 SQIVND (reference sequence). Trimming took 4 bases from V and 0 from J; bases not matched to a gene: 12. CDR3 nucleotide sequence: TGTGCCAGTAGTAGTATCCTGGGACAGCCTCTAGCCAAAAACATTCAGTACTTC. It specifies CASSSILGQPLAKNIQYF.

A remark on this clonotype: At one end the junction does not follow the germline gene, possibly because of a read error. This sequence joins TRBV12-3 or TRBV12-4 and TRBJ2-4, with D possibly matching TRBD1 (6 bases). There are 14 residues in the CDR3. The CDR3 is CASSRGLAKSIQYF. The CDR3 DNA follows: TGTGCCAGCAGCAGGGGCCTAGCCAAAAGCATTCAGTACTTC.